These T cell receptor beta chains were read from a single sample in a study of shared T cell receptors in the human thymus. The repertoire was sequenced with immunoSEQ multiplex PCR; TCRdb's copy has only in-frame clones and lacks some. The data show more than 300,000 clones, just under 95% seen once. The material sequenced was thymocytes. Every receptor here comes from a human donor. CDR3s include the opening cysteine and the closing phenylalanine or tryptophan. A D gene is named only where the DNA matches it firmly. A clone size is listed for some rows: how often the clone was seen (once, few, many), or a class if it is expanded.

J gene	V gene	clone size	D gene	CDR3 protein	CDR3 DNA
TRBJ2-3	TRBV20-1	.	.	CSARVWDTQYF	TGCAGTGCTAGAGTTTGGGATACGCAGTATTTT
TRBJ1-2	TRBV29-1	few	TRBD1	CSVALKGTGAHDYGYTF	TGCAGCGTTGCCCTGAAGGGGACAGGGGCTCACGACTATGGCTACACCTTC
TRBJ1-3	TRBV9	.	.	CASSARQVLDTIYF	TGTGCCAGCAGCGCGAGACAGGTCCTGGACACCATATATTTT
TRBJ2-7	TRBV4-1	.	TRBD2	CASSPAGEAGVIYEQYF	TGCGCCAGCAGCCCCGCGGGGGAGGCGGGAGTAATCTACGAGCAGTACTTC
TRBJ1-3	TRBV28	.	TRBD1	CASRRQGFSGNTIYF	TGTGCCAGCAGACGACAGGGGTTCTCTGGAAACACCATATATTTT
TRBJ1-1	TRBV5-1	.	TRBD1	CASSLVGGQKNTEAFF	TGCGCCAGCAGCTTGGTAGGGGGACAGAAGAACACTGAAGCTTTCTTT
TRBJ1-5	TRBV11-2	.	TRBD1	CASSGTADSNQPQHF	TGTGCCAGCAGCGGGACAGCTGATAGCAATCAGCCCCAGCATTTT
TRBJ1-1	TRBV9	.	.	CASSPRMNTEAFF	TGTGCCAGCAGCCCCCGTATGAACACTGAAGCTTTCTTT
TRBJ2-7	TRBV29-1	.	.	CSAGTATYEQYF	TGCAGCGCCGGGACGGCCACCTACGAGCAGTACTTC
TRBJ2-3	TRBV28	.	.	CASSPGVRNTDTQYF	TGTGCCAGCAGCCCCGGGGTTAGAAACACAGATACGCAGTATTTT
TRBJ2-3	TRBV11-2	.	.	CASSFGQGSTDTQYF	TGTGCCAGCAGCTTTGGTCAGGGTTCCACAGATACGCAGTATTTT
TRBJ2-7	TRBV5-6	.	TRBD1	CASRFRDRQGEQYF	TGTGCCAGCAGATTCCGGGACAGACAAGGAGAGCAGTACTTC
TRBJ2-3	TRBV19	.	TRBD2	CASSITAGGTDTQYF	TGTGCCAGTAGTATTACTGCGGGAGGAACAGATACGCAGTATTTT
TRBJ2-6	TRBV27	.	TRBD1	CASSALLPGQGDSGANVLTF	TGTGCCAGCAGTGCCCTGCTCCCGGGGCAGGGGGACTCTGGGGCCAACGTCCTGACTTTC
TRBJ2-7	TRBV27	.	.	CASSLNKGETPSSYEQYF	TGTGCCAGCAGTTTAAATAAGGGGGAGACACCGAGCTCCTACGAGCAGTACTTC
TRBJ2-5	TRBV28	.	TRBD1	CASSLVDLDRGKKTQYF	TGTGCCAGCAGTTTAGTAGACTTGGACAGGGGGAAAAAGACCCAGTACTTC
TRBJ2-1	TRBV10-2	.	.	CASTRDSLSYNEQFF	TGCGCCAGCACTCGGGACTCTCTATCCTACAATGAGCAGTTCTTC
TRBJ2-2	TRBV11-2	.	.	CASSPLKDGELFF	TGTGCCAGCAGCCCCCTAAAGGACGGGGAGCTGTTTTTT
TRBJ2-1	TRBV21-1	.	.	CASSKVRGGPADEQFF	TGTGCCAGCAGCAAAGTGCGGGGTGGACCCGCCGATGAGCAGTTCTTC